The 28 T cell receptor beta chains in this list originate from one sample, sequenced in a study of CD8+CD57+ T cells in acquired aplastic anemia. Researchers used genomic DNA as the template to profile TCR beta VDJ and CDR3. MiXCR, applied by TCRdb to the reads, yields one record per CDR3 protein. The sample yields about 180,000 distinct CDR3 sequences, nearly 50% seen once. Whoever was chosen for sequencing had shown CD8+CD57+ cell expansion by flow cytometry. What was sequenced was sorted CD4+, CD8+, or CD8+CD57+ T cells (not recorded which) from PBMCs. These receptors came from a human donor with aplastic anemia.

The V call is TRBV9, the J call TRBJ2-5, with D maybe TRBD1 (6 bases). Trimming shortened V by 0 bases and J by 2 bases, and 11 bases separated the two germline ends. The CDR3 is 15 residues long. Germline V gene sequence: CDR1 SGDLS, CDR2 YYNGEE. CDR3 amino acids: CASSVAPDSQETQYF. In nucleotides, the CDR3 is TGTGCCAGCAGCGTAGCCCCGGACAGTCAAGAGACCCAGTACTTC.

This clonotype has just a few counts. The chain couples TRBV2 to TRBJ1-1; D might be TRBD1 (6 bases). The ends were cut back, 7 bases at V and 0 bases at J, with 15 bases in the middle. The V gene's germline CDR1 is SNHLY and CDR2 FYNNEI. This CDR3 spans 15 amino acids. CDR3 bases: TGTGCCAGCACCCCTGGACAGTACATGAACACTGAAGCTTTCTTT. It is translated as CASTPGQYMNTEAFF.

This chain joins TRBV10-3 and TRBJ1-4, with D possibly being TRBD1 (5 bases). V was cut by 0 bases and J by 5 bases, with 13 bases left in between. This CDR3 spans 16 amino acids. Germline values: CDR1 ENHRY, CDR2 SYGVKD. CDR3 sequence reads: CAISESSSGSNEKLFF. DNA of the CDR3: TGTGCCATCAGTGAGTCAAGTTCAGGGTCCAATGAAAAACTGTTTTTT.

The chain is built from TRBV7-8 and TRBJ2-3; TRBD1 is a possible D gene (6 bases). CDR1 and CDR2 from the germline V gene are SGHVS and FQNEAQ. The V and J ends lost 1 base and 11 bases respectively, with 19 bases between them. This CDR3 comprises 15 residues. The CDR3 nucleotides are TGTGCCAGCAGCTTAGGGGCAGACAGGTACAATGAGCAGTATTTT. Protein: CASSLGADRYNEQYF.

This rearrangement joins TRBV20-1 to TRBJ1-4; the D gene is possibly TRBD1 (6 bases). The ends were cut back, 2 bases at V and 8 bases at J, with 21 bases in the middle. The V gene's germline CDR1 is DFQATT and CDR2 SNEGSKA (reference sequence). The CDR3 has 16 amino acids. CDR3 residues: CSARPTWDTIGEKLFF. Written as DNA, the CDR3 is TGCAGTGCTAGACCTACCTGGGACACTATAGGGGAAAAACTGTTTTTT.

This clonotype was counted only a few times. The chain carries TRBV5-1 and TRBJ2-3; 10 bases agree with TRBD2. CDR1 is SGHRS, CDR2 YFSETQ, per germline. The V segment lost 0 bases and the J segment 2 bases; nucleotides outside the gene matches: 6. This CDR3 contains 17 residues. CDR3 nucleotide sequence: TGCGCCAGCAGCTTGGCTCCTAGCGGGAGTACCACAGATACGCAGTATTTT. Translation: CASSLAPSGSTTDTQYF.

This clonotype was seen at least ten times. The chain employs TRBV3-1 and TRBJ2-7; D is perhaps TRBD2 (6 bases). The CDR3 has 14 residues. Germline V gene lookup returns CDR1 LGHDT and CDR2 YNNKEL (reference sequence). V shed 3 bases and J shed 1 base, with 10 bases lying between them. CDR3 loop: CASSQGTPSYEQYF. In nucleotides, the CDR3 is TGTGCCAGCAGCCAGGGGACTCCTTCCTACGAGCAGTACTTC.

This clonotype has a count of ten or more. The CDR3 coding sequence is TGCAGTGCTAGACCCTTTAGACAGGGCGATAAGGAAAAACTGTTTTTT. It is translated as CSARPFRQGDKEKLFF. J is TRBJ1-4 and V is TRBV20-1; 7 bases map to TRBD1. Trimming removed 2 bases from V and 8 bases from J; junction bases left unmatched: 14. Germline V gene data show CDR1 as DFQATT and CDR2 as SNEGSKA (reference sequence). The CDR3 sequence is 16 residues long.

The chain is built from TRBV20-1 and TRBJ1-1; D remains ambiguous. V was cut by 6 bases and J by 7 bases, with 9 bases left in between. CDR3 length: 10 residues. Germline V gives CDR1 DFQATT, CDR2 SNEGSKA (reference sequence). CDR3 in DNA: TGCAGTGCGTGGACGGTTGAAGCTTTCTTT. The encoded protein is CSAWTVEAFF.

V gene TRBV2 combines with J gene TRBJ1-2, with 9 bases matching TRBD1. The CDR3 length is 18 residues. CDR1 and CDR2 (germline): SNHLY, FYNNEI. The V and J ends lost 6 bases and 4 bases, in that order; junction bases with no gene match: 18. The CDR3 is CASRARTGAVGFGYGYTF. The CDR3 DNA is TGTGCCAGCAGGGCCCGGACAGGGGCGGTAGGTTTCGGCTATGGCTACACCTTC.

This clonotype occurred a few times. One end of the junction varies from germline; a read error may be responsible. The chain recombines TRBV27 with TRBJ2-5; a weak D match, TRBD1 (6 bases). CDR1 is MNHEY and CDR2 is SMNVEV in the germline V gene (reference sequence). The CDR3 contains 13 residues. In nucleotides, the CDR3 is TGTGCCAGCAGTACCCGCCAAGACAGGTCCCAGCACTTC. This encodes CASSTRQDRSQHF.

V usage is TRBV11-2 and J usage is TRBJ2-1; 7 bases fit TRBD2. After removal of 5 bases from V and 0 bases from J, the junction contained 10 bases not matched to a gene. Germline values: CDR1 SGHAT, CDR2 FQNNGV. This CDR3 has 17 amino acids. CDR3 in amino acids: CASSLGSGPSSYNEQFF. CDR3 coding DNA: TGTGCCAGCAGCCTAGGTAGCGGGCCTAGCTCCTACAATGAGCAGTTCTTC.

This clonotype was detected many times. V usage is TRBV4-1 and J usage is TRBJ2-5; 8 bases are a match to TRBD2. Germline assignment: CDR1 MGHRA and CDR2 YSYEKL. This CDR3 comprises 14 residues. The J segment lost 4 bases and the V segment lost 4 bases, leaving 5 bases of the junction unmatched. CDR3 sequence: CASSLGTSIETQYF. In DNA form, the CDR3 reads TGCGCCAGCAGCCTCGGGACTAGTATAGAGACCCAGTACTTC.

In nucleotides, the CDR3 is TGTGCCAGCAGCGTAACGGCGGATACGCAGTATTTT. This encodes CASSVTADTQYF. V usage is TRBV9 and J usage is TRBJ2-3; D call uncertain. The V end lost 1 base, the J end lost 6 bases, and 6 bases lay between the germline ends. Germline CDR1 and CDR2: SGDLS and YYNGEE. CDR3 length equals 12 residues.

This clonotype was recorded at least ten times. The chain has TRBV5-1 and TRBJ1-2, with 9 nucleotides matching TRBD1. This CDR3 comprises 14 residues. CDR1 is SGHRS, CDR2 YFSETQ, per germline. With V trimmed by 0 bases and J by 8 bases, 5 bases remained unmatched. CDR3 bases: TGCGCCAGCAGCTTGGTAGGGACAGGGACCGGCTACACCTTC. It is translated as CASSLVGTGTGYTF.

The chain joins TRBV15 to TRBJ1-1; D is unresolved. Trimming removed 0 bases at V and 1 base at J, with 12 bases between. Germline V gene sequence: CDR1 LNHNV, CDR2 YYDKDF (reference sequence). The CDR3 has 16 amino acids. CDR3 sequence: CATSRDWEYANTEAFF. The CDR3 DNA reads TGTGCCACCAGCAGAGATTGGGAGTACGCGAACACTGAAGCTTTCTTT. The variable domain in full, completed from reference TRBV15 and TRBJ1-1, reads DAMVIQNPRYQVTQFGKPVTLSCSQTLNHNVMYWYQQKSSQAPKLLFHYYDKDFNNEADTPDNFQSRRPNTSFCFLDIRSPGLGDTAMYLCATSRDWEYANTEAFFGQGTRLTVV.

This clonotype was observed many times. The chain has TRBV19 and TRBJ1-5; maybe TRBD1 (6 bases). Per germline, CDR1 LNHDA and CDR2 SQIVND (reference sequence). The V end was cut by 5 bases, the J end by 0 bases, with 8 bases between. The length of the CDR3 is 14 residues. In nucleotides, the CDR3 is TGTGCCAGTAGTCGACAGGATAGCAATCAGCCCCAGCATTTT. Amino acids: CASSRQDSNQPQHF.

Ten or more counts support this clonotype. The chain recombines TRBV2 with TRBJ2-7, with unresolved D. Germline V gene lookup returns CDR1 SNHLY and CDR2 FYNNEI. This CDR3 has 11 amino acids. V lost 1 base and J 5 bases, leaving 3 bases between the germline ends. DNA of the CDR3: TGTGCCAGCAGTGAAGAAAACGAGCAGTACTTC. This gives the protein CASSEENEQYF.

V is TRBV19 and J is TRBJ2-2; D might be TRBD1 (6 bases). This CDR3 comprises 15 residues. The germline CDR1 and CDR2 sequences are LNHDA and SQIVND (reference sequence). The germline V and J ends were trimmed by 3 bases and 4 bases, with 12 bases remaining between them. For the CDR3, the DNA is TGTGCCAGTAGTATGACAGGTTGGGGCACCGGGGAGCTGTTTTTT. It yields the protein CASSMTGWGTGELFF.

This clonotype was counted a single time. V is TRBV15 and J is TRBJ1-1; D might be TRBD1 (6 bases). Germline assignment: CDR1 LNHNV and CDR2 YYDKDF (reference sequence). Deletions cut 3 bases from V and 5 bases from J, with 7 bases between. The CDR3 extends over 12 amino acids. CDR3 region: CATSRTGTEAFF. In DNA form, the CDR3 reads TGTGCCACCAGCAGGACAGGAACTGAAGCTTTCTTT. Combining the CDR3 with reference TRBV15 and TRBJ1-1 gives the whole variable domain DAMVIQNPRYQVTQFGKPVTLSCSQTLNHNVMYWYQQKSSQAPKLLFHYYDKDFNNEADTPDNFQSRRPNTSFCFLDIRSPGLGDTAMYLCATSRTGTEAFFGQGTRLTVV.

The DNA for the CDR3 is TGTGCCAGCAGTCAAATGACAGGGACTGAAGCTTTCTTT. Protein: CASSQMTGTEAFF. V usage is TRBV25-1 and J usage is TRBJ1-1; 7 nucleotides align to TRBD1. This CDR3 contains 13 residues. V lost 5 bases to trimming and J lost 5 bases; unmatched junction nucleotides: 5. CDR1 and CDR2 (germline): MGHDK, SYGVNS.

The chain couples TRBV7-2 to TRBJ2-3, with D uncertain. Germline V gene data show CDR1 as SGHTA and CDR2 as FQGNSA. V gave up 5 bases and J gave up 4 bases, with 13 bases separating them. This CDR3 comprises 14 residues. As DNA, the CDR3 is TGTGCCAGCAGCCCACAGAGGATCCCAGATACGCAGTATTTT. Translated: CASSPQRIPDTQYF.

This clonotype occurred many times. V is TRBV6-1 and J is TRBJ1-6; the D gene is possibly TRBD1 (5 bases). Germline loops: CDR1 MNHNS, CDR2 SASEGT. The CDR3 has 17 amino acids. Trimming removed 2 bases from V and 7 bases from J, with 18 bases in between. The CDR3 DNA is TGTGCCAGCAGTGAAAGTGGAGTCGGGACGGACAATTCACCCCTCCACTTT. It is translated as CASSESGVGTDNSPLHF.

This clonotype appeared many times. The rearrangement uses TRBV20-1 and TRBJ2-2; D is possibly TRBD1 (6 bases). CDR3 length: 17 residues. V gave up 1 base and J gave up 5 bases, with 20 bases separating them. Germline lookup yields CDR1 DFQATT and CDR2 SNEGSKA (reference sequence). The CDR3 nucleotides are TGCAGTGCTAGAGCAATTTACGTACAGGGAAGTACCGGGGAGCTGTTTTTT. Its protein product is CSARAIYVQGSTGELFF.

This clonotype came up a few times. The V and J genes are TRBV28 and TRBJ2-7; the D is unclear. The CDR3 loop spans 16 amino acids. V lost 1 base to trimming and J lost 3 bases, with 16 bases between them. Germline CDR1 reads MDHEN; CDR2 reads SYDVKM. CDR3 sequence: CASSLFGNQRSYEQYF. DNA for the CDR3: TGTGCCAGCAGTTTATTCGGAAACCAGAGGAGCTACGAGCAGTACTTC.

This clonotype was observed a handful of times. J is TRBJ2-4 and V is TRBV5-4; the D gene could be TRBD1 or TRBD2 (6 bases each). The CDR3 extends over 14 amino acids. V was pared by 2 bases and J by 4 bases, with 10 bases between. Germline-derived CDR1 and CDR2 are SGHNT and YYREEE (reference sequence). The CDR3 here is CASSFTGAKNIQYF. CDR3 nucleotide sequence: TGTGCCAGCAGCTTTACGGGGGCAAAAAACATTCAGTACTTC.

The chain couples TRBV10-3 to TRBJ2-7; 10 positions agree with TRBD1. The V gene end was trimmed by 8 bases and the J gene end by 4 bases; junction bases not matched to a gene: 2. CDR1 ENHRY and CDR2 SYGVKD come from the germline V gene. This CDR3 contains 12 residues. The CDR3 DNA reads TGTGCCATCGAGGACAGGGGGTACGAGCAGTACTTC. This sequence encodes CAIEDRGYEQYF.

This clonotype was detected many times. J is TRBJ1-5 and V is TRBV15; TRBD1 aligns across 9 bases. With 8 bases clipped from V and 6 bases from J, the junction kept 8 bases outside the gene matches. CDR3 length equals 14 residues. Per germline, CDR1 LNHNV and CDR2 YYDKDF (reference sequence). For the CDR3, the DNA is TGTGCCACCCGGGACAGGGTTTCTTTTCAGCCCCAGCATTTT. Residues: CATRDRVSFQPQHF.